Below are 31 T cell receptor beta chains sequenced from a single sample in a study of OX40 agonist ivuxolimab in advanced cancers. TCRdb's table, derived via immunoSEQ multiplex PCR, lists solely in-frame clones and lacks some. The table lists tens of thousands of clones, 70% to 90% of them singletons. The source material was CD4+ or CD8+ T cells sorted from blood, sampled in a trial of the OX40 agonist ivuxolimab. These receptors were obtained from an adult with an advanced solid tumor such as melanoma, head and neck, liver or kidney cancer.

This chain joins TRBV5-4 and TRBJ2-7; D is possibly TRBD1 (6 bases). Germline V gene lookup returns CDR1 SGHNT and CDR2 YYREEE (reference sequence). The CDR3 consists of 15 residues. The ends were cut back, 1 base at V and 1 base at J, with 12 bases in the middle. CDR3 in DNA: TGTGCCAGCAGCTTGTCAGTGACAGGATCCTACGAGCAGTACTTC. This sequence encodes CASSLSVTGSYEQYF.

The chain is built from TRBV5-1 and TRBJ1-4, with D unresolved. Trimming stripped 4 bases from V and 8 bases from J, with 15 bases between. The CDR3 totals 14 residues. Germline CDR1 and CDR2: SGHRS and YFSETQ. The CDR3 DNA is TGCGCCAGCAGCCTGGCCCTCAGTGGGGAAAAACTGTTTTTT. Translating gives CASSLALSGEKLFF. The variable domain in full, completed from reference TRBV5-1 and TRBJ1-4, reads KAGVTQTPRYLIKTRGQQVTLSCSPISGHRSVSWYQQTPGQGLQFLFEYFSETQRNKGNFPGRFSGRQFSNSRSEMNVSTLELGDSALYLCASSLALSGEKLFFGSGTQLSVL.

This sequence joins TRBV5-1 and TRBJ1-1, with 11 nucleotides matching TRBD1. CDR1 and CDR2 from the germline V gene are SGHRS and YFSETQ. This CDR3 is 15 amino acids long. Losses at the gene ends were 3 bases for V and 4 bases for J; bases not matched to a gene: 5. CDR3 region: CASSWTGGLGTEAFF. The CDR3, as DNA: TGCGCCAGCAGCTGGACAGGGGGCTTAGGCACTGAAGCTTTCTTT.

The J gene is TRBJ1-4, the V gene TRBV6-5, with D tentatively TRBD1 (5 bases). V was pared by 5 bases and J by 5 bases, with 12 bases between. Germline loops: CDR1 MNHEY, CDR2 SVGAGI. This CDR3 has 14 residues. DNA for the CDR3: TGTGCCAGCAGTCGGGACTGGAAGAATGAAAAACTGTTTTTT. It codes for CASSRDWKNEKLFF.

The chain couples TRBV5-5 to TRBJ2-3, with D uncertain. The V and J ends lost 1 base and 2 bases respectively, with 8 bases between them. Germline V lookup: CDR1 SGHKS, CDR2 YYEKEE (reference sequence). The CDR3 is 14 residues long. For the CDR3, the DNA is TGTGCCAGCAGCTTGCTGGGAACCACAGATACGCAGTATTTT. Translated: CASSLLGTTDTQYF.

The V call is TRBV7-9, the J call TRBJ2-7, with TRBD1 as a possible D gene (6 bases). V lost 5 bases to trimming and J lost 2 bases, with 13 bases between them. Germline V lookup: CDR1 SEHNR, CDR2 FQNEAQ (reference sequence). The CDR3 runs to 14 residues. The CDR3 region has the DNA TGTGCCAGCAGCCTAGGGGACAACCCCTACGAGCAGTACTTC. It translates to CASSLGDNPYEQYF.

The V and J genes are TRBV11-2 and TRBJ1-5, with D possibly TRBD1 on 5 matching bases. Trimming stripped 1 base from V and 8 bases from J, with 15 bases between. CDR1 SGHAT and CDR2 FQNNGV come from the germline V gene. This CDR3 is 15 amino acids long. The CDR3 reads CASSLGLMGHEPQHF. CDR3 in DNA: TGTGCCAGCAGCTTAGGTTTGATGGGGCACGAGCCCCAGCATTTT.

V usage is TRBV14 and J usage is TRBJ2-5; 7 bases line up with TRBD2. Germline values: CDR1 SGHDN, CDR2 FVKESK. This CDR3 region has 14 residues. V trimming: 2 bases; J trimming: 4 bases; junction bases outside the gene matches: 4. The CDR3 spells CASSQRLAVETQYF. CDR3 coding DNA: TGTGCCAGCAGCCAACGGCTAGCGGTAGAGACCCAGTACTTC.

This clone was recorded only once. The chain links TRBV19 to TRBJ1-4; the match to TRBD1 covers 7 bases. The CDR3 runs to 13 residues. After removal of 6 bases from V and 7 bases from J, the junction contained 5 bases not matched to a gene. The germline CDR1 and CDR2 sequences are LNHDA and SQIVND (reference sequence). The chain's CDR3 is CASRRTGPEKLFF. CDR3 coding DNA: TGTGCCAGTAGGAGGACAGGCCCTGAAAAACTGTTTTTT.

This clone was seen a few times. CDR3 region: CASSTILDHNQPQHF. Written as DNA, the CDR3 is TGTGCCAGCAGTACGATCTTGGACCACAATCAGCCCCAGCATTTT. This chain uses TRBV6-5 with TRBJ1-5; D gene unclear. CDR1 and CDR2 (germline): MNHEY, SVGAGI. The CDR3 sequence is 15 residues long. The germline V and J ends were trimmed by 5 bases and 3 bases, with 14 bases remaining between them.

The rearrangement joins TRBV5-8 to TRBJ2-5, with unresolved D. V was cut by 1 base and J by 5 bases, with 15 bases left in between. CDR3 length equals 15 residues. Germline CDR1 and CDR2: SGHTS and YDEGEE. The CDR3 DNA is TGTGCCAGCAGCTTGCGTTGGGTTATAGGGGAGACCCAGTACTTC. Its protein is CASSLRWVIGETQYF.

The chain couples TRBV27 to TRBJ2-7; either TRBD1 or TRBD2 may fit D (5 bases each). CDR1 and CDR2 (germline): MNHEY, SMNVEV (reference sequence). This CDR3 region has 16 residues. V gave up 1 base and J gave up 2 bases, with 15 bases separating them. As DNA, the CDR3 is TGTGCCAGCAGTTTATACGTTGGGGGAATGCCCTACGAGCAGTACTTC. Translated: CASSLYVGGMPYEQYF.

The rearrangement uses TRBV9 and TRBJ1-1; a weak D match, TRBD1 (5 bases). Germline V gives CDR1 SGDLS, CDR2 YYNGEE. Trimming removed 3 bases from V and 2 bases from J, with 14 bases in between. The CDR3 totals 15 residues. The CDR3 protein is CASSEQGLTNTEAFF. The CDR3 coding sequence is TGTGCCAGCAGCGAGCAGGGACTAACCAACACTGAAGCTTTCTTT.

This chain uses TRBV4-1 with TRBJ1-2; 9 nucleotides align to TRBD1. Germline V lookup: CDR1 MGHRA, CDR2 YSYEKL. CDR3 length equals 18 residues. The V and J ends lost 4 bases and 4 bases, in that order; junction bases with no gene match: 16. The CDR3 protein is CASSREDRGFPASYGYTF. The CDR3 region has the DNA TGCGCCAGCAGCCGAGAAGACAGGGGGTTTCCTGCCAGCTATGGCTACACCTTC.

V and J are TRBV5-5 and TRBJ1-4; D is unresolved. The CDR3 is 13 residues long. V gave up 1 base and J gave up 4 bases, with 5 bases separating them. CDR1 is SGHKS, CDR2 YYEKEE, per germline (reference sequence). The CDR3 spells CASSLFGNEKLFF. The CDR3 coding sequence is TGTGCCAGCAGCTTGTTCGGTAATGAAAAACTGTTTTTT. Complete variable domain (other parts from reference TRBV5-5 and TRBJ1-4): DAGVTQSPTHLIKTRGQQVTLRCSPISGHKSVSWYQQVLGQGPQFIFQYYEKEERGRGNFPDRFSARQFPNYSSELNVNALLLGDSALYLCASSLFGNEKLFFGSGTQLSVL.

The chain uses TRBV2 and TRBJ1-6; no clear D. The V end lost 0 bases, the J end lost 6 bases, and 18 bases lay between the germline ends. Germline V CDR1 and CDR2: SNHLY, FYNNEI. This CDR3 region has 18 residues. In DNA form, the CDR3 reads TGTGCCAGCAGTGAAGCTTTCGGGTCCGGAGGGCCTAATTCACCCCTCCACTTT. Translating gives CASSEAFGSGGPNSPLHF.

CDR3 sequence (DNA): TGCGCCAGCAAGTATTCAGCGGGAGCCGATTTAACAGATACGCAGTATTTT. Translation: CASKYSAGADLTDTQYF. J is TRBJ2-3 and V is TRBV5-1, with 8 bases identical to TRBD2. Losses at the gene ends were 6 bases for V and 3 bases for J; bases not matched to a gene: 15. CDR3 length: 17 residues. Germline assignment: CDR1 SGHRS and CDR2 YFSETQ.

Only a few counts were recorded for this clone. J is TRBJ1-2 and V is TRBV4-1, with D possibly being TRBD1 (5 bases). V lost 1 base to trimming and J lost 5 bases, with 14 bases between them. This CDR3 is 15 amino acids long. Germline-derived CDR1 and CDR2 are MGHRA and YSYEKL. In DNA, the CDR3 is TGCGCCAGCAGCCAAGGATTTCAGGGAGGTTATGGCTACACCTTC. It encodes CASSQGFQGGYGYTF.

The V and J genes are TRBV11-2 and TRBJ2-3; 13 bases match TRBD2. CDR1 is SGHAT, CDR2 FQNNGV, per germline. This CDR3 comprises 16 residues. Trimming removed 5 bases from V and 1 base from J; junction bases left unmatched: 3. CDR3 amino acids: CASSIGLAGGTDTQYF. CDR3 coding DNA: TGTGCCAGCAGCATCGGACTAGCGGGAGGCACAGATACGCAGTATTTT.

The gene calls are TRBV4-1 and TRBJ2-7; 8 bases are a match to TRBD2. Germline-derived CDR1 and CDR2 are MGHRA and YSYEKL. The V and J ends lost 0 bases and 6 bases, in that order; junction bases with no gene match: 7. The CDR3 is made up of 15 amino acids. CDR3 region: CASSQDSDGRGEQYF. CDR3 coding DNA: TGCGCCAGCAGCCAAGATAGTGACGGGAGGGGCGAGCAGTACTTC.

A few counts support this clone. The chain has TRBV10-3 and TRBJ1-1; TRBD1 agrees at 9 bases. Germline values: CDR1 ENHRY, CDR2 SYGVKD. V gave up 10 bases and J gave up 6 bases; unmatched junction bases: 12. This CDR3 spans 14 amino acids. The DNA of the CDR3 is TGTGCCACCGGGACAGGGACTCTCAGGTCTGAAGCTTTCTTT. It yields the protein CATGTGTLRSEAFF.

The chain links TRBV15 to TRBJ2-1, with D possibly being TRBD2 (5 bases). CDR1 and CDR2 (germline): LNHNV, YYDKDF (reference sequence). CDR3 size: 16 residues. Trimming took 0 bases from V and 0 from J, leaving 9 bases between them. The CDR3: CATSREAGSSYNEQFF. DNA for the CDR3: TGTGCCACCAGCAGAGAGGCGGGCTCCTCCTACAATGAGCAGTTCTTC. The full variable domain, completed using reference TRBV15 and TRBJ2-1, is DAMVIQNPRYQVTQFGKPVTLSCSQTLNHNVMYWYQQKSSQAPKLLFHYYDKDFNNEADTPDNFQSRRPNTSFCFLDIRSPGLGDTAMYLCATSREAGSSYNEQFFGPGTRLTVL.

The genes are TRBV7-8 and TRBJ1-2; D unresolved. This CDR3 contains 16 residues. V lost 5 bases to trimming and J lost 2 bases, with 18 bases between them. The germline gives CDR1 SGHVS, CDR2 FQNEAQ. The CDR3 spells CASSPQSYVENYGYTF. The CDR3 DNA sequence: TGTGCCAGCAGCCCTCAATCTTATGTGGAAAACTATGGCTACACCTTC. Full variable domain (remainder filled in from reference TRBV7-8 and TRBJ1-2): GAGVSQSPRYKVAKRGQDVALRCDPISGHVSLFWYQQALGQGPEFLTYFQNEAQLDKSGLPSDRFFAERPEGSVSTLKIQRTQQEDSAVYLCASSPQSYVENYGYTFGSGTRLTVV.

The CDR3 loop is CASSLNTPSYEQYF. The CDR3 DNA reads as TGTGCCAGCAGCTTAAACACACCTTCCTACGAGCAGTACTTC. V and J are TRBV11-2 and TRBJ2-7; the D is unclear. Trimming stripped 2 bases from V and 1 base from J, with 9 bases between. The CDR3 is 14 residues long. Germline V gene data show CDR1 as SGHAT and CDR2 as FQNNGV.

The chain has TRBV6-1 and TRBJ2-7; the D gene is possibly TRBD1 (6 bases). The CDR3 is made up of 13 amino acids. Deletions cut 1 base from V and 13 bases from J, with 17 bases between. Germline values: CDR1 MNHNS, CDR2 SASEGT. As DNA, the CDR3 is TGTGCCAGCAGTGAAGAGGGACACCTTGGGTTTTACTTC. Its protein is CASSEEGHLGFYF.

Here the CDR3 DNA reads TGTGCCAGCCGAATTTCCAGGGCGAACACTGAAGCTTTCTTT. Protein sequence: CASRISRANTEAFF. J is TRBJ1-1 and V is TRBV6-1; tentatively, D is TRBD1 (5 bases). Germline V gene data show CDR1 as MNHNS and CDR2 as SASEGT. V was cut by 8 bases and J by 1 base, with 14 bases left in between. This CDR3 comprises 14 residues.

The V call is TRBV29-1, the J call TRBJ1-5, with D perhaps matching TRBD1 (5 bases). V was cut by 4 bases and J by 4 bases, with 8 bases left in between. The germline V gene encodes CDR1 SQVTM and CDR2 ANQGSEA. This CDR3 region has 12 residues. CDR3 protein: CSVGEGNQPQHF. The CDR3, as DNA: TGCAGCGTTGGAGAGGGGAATCAGCCCCAGCATTTT.

V gene TRBV5-1 combines with J gene TRBJ2-3; a possible D gene is TRBD2 (5 bases). The CDR3 loop spans 15 amino acids. Germline-derived CDR1 and CDR2 are SGHRS and YFSETQ. V lost 1 base and J 4 bases, leaving 13 bases between the germline ends. CDR3 bases: TGCGCCAGCAGCTTGATAGGGAGTAGGGCAGATACGCAGTATTTT. This encodes CASSLIGSRADTQYF.

Comments on this clone: Mismatch with germline at one junction end may stem from a read error. The J gene is TRBJ2-5, the V gene TRBV7-7; 8 bases agree with TRBD2. The germline CDR1 and CDR2 sequences are SSHAT and FNYEAQ (reference sequence). The CDR3 is 16 amino acids. As DNA, the CDR3 is TGTGCTAGCAGCTTACGGAGGGACGCGGGGGGAGAGACCCAGTACTTC. It specifies CASSLRRDAGGETQYF.

The gene calls are TRBV14 and TRBJ2-5, with D perhaps TRBD2 (5 bases). Germline V gives CDR1 SGHDN, CDR2 FVKESK. There are 16 residues in the CDR3. The V gene lost 4 bases and the J gene lost 11 bases, with 26 bases spanning the gap. The CDR3 sequence is CASSRRSEVGGWEQYF. CDR3 in DNA: TGTGCCAGCAGCCGTCGAAGTGAGGTTGGTGGTTGGGAGCAGTACTTC.

The CDR3 DNA is TGCGCCAGCAGCTTCCGGGACAGGGGGCGAGATCAGCCCCAGCATTTT. Its protein product is CASSFRDRGRDQPQHF. The chain couples TRBV5-1 to TRBJ1-5; 12 nucleotides align to TRBD1. The V and J ends lost 2 bases and 5 bases, in that order; junction bases with no gene match: 5. The CDR3 sequence is 16 residues long. CDR1 and CDR2 (germline): SGHRS, YFSETQ.